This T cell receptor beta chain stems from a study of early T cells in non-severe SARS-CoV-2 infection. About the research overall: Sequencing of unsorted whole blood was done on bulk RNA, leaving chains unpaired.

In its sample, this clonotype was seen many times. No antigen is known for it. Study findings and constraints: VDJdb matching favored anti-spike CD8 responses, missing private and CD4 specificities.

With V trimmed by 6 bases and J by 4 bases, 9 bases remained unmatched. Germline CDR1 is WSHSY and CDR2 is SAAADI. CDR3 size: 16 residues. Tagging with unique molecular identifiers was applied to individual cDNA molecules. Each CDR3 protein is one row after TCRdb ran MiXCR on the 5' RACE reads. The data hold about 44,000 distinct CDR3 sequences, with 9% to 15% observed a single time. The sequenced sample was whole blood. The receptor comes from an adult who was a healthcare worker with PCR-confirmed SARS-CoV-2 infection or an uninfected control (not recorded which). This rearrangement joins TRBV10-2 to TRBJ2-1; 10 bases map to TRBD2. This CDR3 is CASRATGLAVYNEQFF. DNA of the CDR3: TGCGCCAGCAGAGCAACCGGACTAGCGGTATACAATGAGCAGTTCTTC.